This TCR beta chain emerged from a study of blood T cells in healthy people across ages. Study-wide points: A roughly linear age-dependent decrease characterized TCR beta diversity per million T cells.

With a J-beta primer mix and a sample-barcoded 5' primer, a second PCR ran about 7 to 12 cycles. In TCRdb, the 5' RACE reads were re-called with MiXCR into one record per CDR3 protein. Found here are 1.5 million to 2 million distinct CDR3 sequences, over 25% of them singletons; the top ten hold less than 9.5%. As for this clonotype: What it recognizes is unknown. The junction differs from germline at one of its ends, possibly a read error.

The receptor comes from a woman aged 25 to 39 in good health. What was sequenced was blood.

DNA for the CDR3: TGTGCCAGCAGCAGCGAGACCGGGGAATCTAATGAAAAACGGTTTTTT. Translating gives CASSSETGESNEKRFF. The chain combines TRBV9 with TRBJ1-4; D unclear. The germline gives CDR1 SGDLS, CDR2 YYNGEE. The CDR3 runs 16 residues.